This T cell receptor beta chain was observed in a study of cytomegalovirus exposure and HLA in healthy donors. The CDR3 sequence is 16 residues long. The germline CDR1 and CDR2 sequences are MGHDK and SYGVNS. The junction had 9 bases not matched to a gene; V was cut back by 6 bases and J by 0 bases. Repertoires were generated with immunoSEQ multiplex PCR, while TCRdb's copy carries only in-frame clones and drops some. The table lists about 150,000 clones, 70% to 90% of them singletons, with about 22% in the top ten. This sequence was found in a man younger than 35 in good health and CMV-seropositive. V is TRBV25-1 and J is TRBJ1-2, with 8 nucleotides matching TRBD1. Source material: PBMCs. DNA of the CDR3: TGTGCCAGCAGCGCTCCTTCGGGACAGGCTAACTATGGCTACACCTTC. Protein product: CASSAPSGQANYGYTF.